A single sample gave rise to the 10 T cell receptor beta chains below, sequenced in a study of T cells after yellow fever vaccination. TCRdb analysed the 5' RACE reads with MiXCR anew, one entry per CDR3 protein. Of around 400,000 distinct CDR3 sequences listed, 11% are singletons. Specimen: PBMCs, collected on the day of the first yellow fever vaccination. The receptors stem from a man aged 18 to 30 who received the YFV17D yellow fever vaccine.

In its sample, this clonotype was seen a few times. The CDR3, as DNA: TGTGCCAGCAGCCACGACAGTTCCTATGGCTACACCTTC. It translates to CASSHDSSYGYTF. The chain joins TRBV5-6 to TRBJ1-2; TRBD1 might be the D (5 bases). From germline, CDR1 is SGHDT and CDR2 YYEEEE. This CDR3 is 13 amino acids long. Trimming took 4 bases from V and 4 from J, leaving 11 bases between them.

The CDR3 reads CASTFSSGEQFF. As DNA, the CDR3 is TGCGCCAGCACCTTCTCCTCGGGCGAGCAGTTCTTC. J is TRBJ2-1 and V is TRBV5-1; D unclear. This CDR3 region has 12 residues. The ends were cut back, 6 bases at V and 10 bases at J, with 14 bases in the middle. Germline CDR1 and CDR2: SGHRS and YFSETQ.

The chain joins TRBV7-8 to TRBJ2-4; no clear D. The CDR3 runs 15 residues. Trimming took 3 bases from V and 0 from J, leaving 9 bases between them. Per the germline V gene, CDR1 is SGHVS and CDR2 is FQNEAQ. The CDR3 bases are TGTGCCAGCAGCTTGGTGTGGCTAGCCAAAAACATTCAGTACTTC. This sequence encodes CASSLVWLAKNIQYF.

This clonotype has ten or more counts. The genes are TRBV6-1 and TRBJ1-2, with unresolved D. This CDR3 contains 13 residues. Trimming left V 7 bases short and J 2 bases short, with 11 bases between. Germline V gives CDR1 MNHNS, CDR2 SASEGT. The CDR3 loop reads CASKGLGNYGYTF. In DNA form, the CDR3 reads TGTGCCAGCAAGGGTCTGGGGAACTATGGCTACACCTTC.

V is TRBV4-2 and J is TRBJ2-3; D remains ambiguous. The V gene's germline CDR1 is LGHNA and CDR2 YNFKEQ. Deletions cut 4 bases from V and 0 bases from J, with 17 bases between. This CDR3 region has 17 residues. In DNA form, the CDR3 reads TGTGCCAGCAGCCCCCGAGGTGGTTCGGTTAGCACAGATACGCAGTATTTT. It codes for CASSPRGGSVSTDTQYF.

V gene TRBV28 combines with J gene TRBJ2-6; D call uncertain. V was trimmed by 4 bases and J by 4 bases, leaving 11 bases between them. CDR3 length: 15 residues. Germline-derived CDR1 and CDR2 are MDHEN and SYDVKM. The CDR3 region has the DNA TGTGCCAGCAGTTCCTACTCCGCCGGGGCCAACGTCCTGACTTTC. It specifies CASSSYSAGANVLTF.

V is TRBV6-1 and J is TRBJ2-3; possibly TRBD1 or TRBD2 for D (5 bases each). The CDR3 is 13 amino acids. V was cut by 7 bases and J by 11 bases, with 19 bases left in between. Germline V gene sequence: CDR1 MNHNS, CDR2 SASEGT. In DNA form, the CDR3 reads TGTGCCAGCATGGGGTACTTGGGGGAGATGCAGTATTTT. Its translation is CASMGYLGEMQYF.

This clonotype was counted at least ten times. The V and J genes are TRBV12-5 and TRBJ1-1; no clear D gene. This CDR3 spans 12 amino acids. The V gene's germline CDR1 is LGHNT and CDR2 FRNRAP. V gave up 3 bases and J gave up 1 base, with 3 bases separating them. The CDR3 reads CASGLENTEAFF. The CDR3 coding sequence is TGTGCTAGTGGTTTAGAGAACACTGAAGCTTTCTTT.

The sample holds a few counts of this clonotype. The CDR3 nucleotides are TGTGCCATCGCTAGCGGGGGGGTAGATACGCAGTATTTT. Translation gives CAIASGGVDTQYF. This chain links TRBV10-3 with TRBJ2-3; 12 nucleotides match TRBD2. Losses at the gene ends were 8 bases for V and 5 bases for J; bases not matched to a gene: 2. The CDR3 loop spans 13 amino acids. Germline CDR1 ENHRY, CDR2 SYGVKD.

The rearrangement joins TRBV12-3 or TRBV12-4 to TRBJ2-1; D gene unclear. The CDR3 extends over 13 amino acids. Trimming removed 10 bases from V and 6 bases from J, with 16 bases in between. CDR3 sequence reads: CATLRMNANEQFF. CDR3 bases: TGTGCCACCCTCCGAATGAACGCCAATGAGCAGTTCTTC.